The 2 T cell receptor beta chains below all came from one sample that was sequenced in a study of T cell responses to AZD1222 COVID-19 vaccine. Some clones are missing from TCRdb's copy, which holds only in-frame ones; the method was immunoSEQ multiplex PCR. This sample has about 190,000 clones, with 80% to 90% found just once. The sequences come from peripheral blood, collected on day 0 of AZD1222 vaccination. The receptors here all came from an adult in good health.

The chain couples TRBV6-5 to TRBJ1-3, with D perhaps TRBD1 (6 bases). The V gene's germline CDR1 is MNHEY and CDR2 SVGAGI. This CDR3 comprises 12 residues. The V gene lost 8 bases and the J gene lost 4 bases, with 9 bases spanning the gap. CDR3 coding DNA: TGTGCCAGCGGGGGCCTGGGAAACACCATATATTTT. Translated: CASGGLGNTIYF.

Concerning this clone: Relative to the germline gene, one junction end is altered; a read error may explain this. V and J are TRBV6-5 and TRBJ1-1, with D unclear. The CDR3 sequence is 13 residues long. CDR1 is MNHEY and CDR2 is SVGAGI in the germline V gene. The DNA for the CDR3 is TGTGCCAGCGGGGTGTCGGCCAACACTGAGGCTTTCTTT. This gives the protein CASGVSANTEAFF.